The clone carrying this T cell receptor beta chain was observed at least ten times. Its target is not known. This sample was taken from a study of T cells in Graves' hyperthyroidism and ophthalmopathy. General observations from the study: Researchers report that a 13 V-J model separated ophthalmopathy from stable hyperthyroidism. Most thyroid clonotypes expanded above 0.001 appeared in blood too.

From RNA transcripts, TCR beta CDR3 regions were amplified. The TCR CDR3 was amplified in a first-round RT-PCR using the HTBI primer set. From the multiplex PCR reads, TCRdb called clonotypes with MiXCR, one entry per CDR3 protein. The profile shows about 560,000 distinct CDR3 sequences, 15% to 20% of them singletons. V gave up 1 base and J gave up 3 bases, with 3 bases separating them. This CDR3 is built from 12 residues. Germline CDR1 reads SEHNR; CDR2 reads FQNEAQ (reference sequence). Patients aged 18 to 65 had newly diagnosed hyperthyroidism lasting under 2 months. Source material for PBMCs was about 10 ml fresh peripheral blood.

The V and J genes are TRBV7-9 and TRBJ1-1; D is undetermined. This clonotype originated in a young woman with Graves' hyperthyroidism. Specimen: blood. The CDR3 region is CASSLVDTEAFF. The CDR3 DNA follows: TGTGCCAGCAGCTTAGTAGACACTGAAGCTTTCTTT.